Given below is one T cell receptor (beta chain) in context. Its specific antigen is unknown. No base qualities exist here, and no much larger clone lies one base off it. The CDR3 regions of human TCRbeta chains were subjected to immunosequencing. From the authors' description of their analysis: Repertoire TCRs were matched against a reference library of SARS-CoV-2-specific TCRs generated with the MIRA antigen-specificity platform. Breadth was defined as the fraction of unique TCRs that were SARS-CoV-2-associated, and depth was defined as the fraction of total T cells that were SARS-CoV-2-associated. Using the MIRA data, each spike-specific TCR was assigned both to the spike region to which the TCR was reactive and to a CD4 or CD8 class. Log10-transformed breadth and depth values were compared by one-way ANOVA with Sidak's multiple comparisons tests. The immuneACCESS repertoire file appears here via TCRdb, limited to in-frame rearrangements. These files lack a portion of the clones; in checked studies, under half of the deficit traces to unresolved V genes, and the cause of the others is not known. V, J and clone size are those of that table, while D and trimming were read from the DNA. The sample table records 150,000 to 200,000 clones; around 87% of these occur just once. Less than 3% of the sample comes from the top ten.

The CDR3 measures 18 amino acids from cysteine to phenylalanine. The CDR3 DNA has 54 bases and is translated from base 1. In the germline V gene (reference sequence), CDR1 corresponds to MNHNY and CDR2 to SVGAGI. The junction shows trimming of 6 bases on V and 0 bases on J, and the gene matches do not reach 11 bases of it. The label giving this sample's time point can be read as: baseline before first vaccination. Vaccinee samples came from UK trials COV001 and COV002, including a single-blind randomized controlled phase 2/3 trial of AZD1222 (ChAdOx1 nCoV-19) in healthy adults. Trial participant PBMC samples were collected at day 0 and day 28 after the second dose for TCRbeta chain sequencing. The data were obtained in a study of T cell responses to AZD1222 COVID-19 vaccine (dated by TCRdb to the early 2020s). A note on the overall study: Because spike-specific TCR depth and breadth did not differ between the two schedules, AZD1222 recipients who got a second dose at roughly 4 weeks were pooled with those who got a second dose at roughly 12 weeks. A total of 230 to 250 trial participants underwent TCR sequencing, of whom 200 to 220 had received two doses of AZD1222 and approximately 25 had received two doses of the MenACWY control vaccine. Trial participants were enrolled by age into 18-55, 56-69 and 70-plus year subgroups, with approximately 150, 30 and 60 TCR-sequenced participants respectively.

Overall results and qualifications from the work: Because no samples from the day 14 peak response were available, repertoires could be characterized only after the peak T cell response. Participants were mostly white British and included more females than males, and it was suggested by the authors that clonal diversity may have been underestimated. A significant rise in spike-specific TCR breadth and depth was observed after two AZD1222 doses relative to day 0 and relative to MenACWY recipients. CD4 TCRs associated with the vaccine covered the entire spike protein, and the dominant responses were in regions 160-218 and 743-854. Conclusions about previously exposed vaccinees are limited because only five to seven AZD1222 recipients were SARS-CoV-2 seropositive at baseline. Nearly half of unique spike-specific TCRs reportedly recognized epitopes outside regions mutated in the B.1.351 and B.1.1.7 variants. In the small 56-69-year group, the increase in depth fell short of significance, most likely because of low power.

This clonotype was obtained from an adult in good health. The sequencing here drew on peripheral blood, taken on day 0 of AZD1222 vaccination. The chain is assembled from TRBV6-6 and TRBJ2-3; TRBD2 aligns with 11 central bases. The CDR3 has the sequence CASRRTSGSRSSTDTQYF. In nucleotide form, the sequence is TGTGCCAGCAGGCGAACTAGCGGGAGTAGGTCTAGCACAGATACGCAGTATTTT.